Sequencing of this T cell receptor (beta chain) was carried out in a study of beta chain features in type 1 diabetes. TCRB transcripts that were expressed got sequenced, as all of the isolated RNA had been reverse transcribed. The protocol was immunoSEQ multiplex PCR, while the TCRdb copy is restricted to in-frame clones and leaves out a portion. Found here are about 140,000 clones, about a tenth of them singletons; the top ten hold approximately 0.65%. The sequence was obtained from a woman aged 40 to 55 in good health. The sequencing sample was made of central memory CD4+ T cells from blood.

The CDR3 nucleotides are TGTGCCAGCAGCTTGGGGGGGGTAGATGAAAAACTGTTTTTT. It codes for CASSLGGVDEKLFF. The chain joins TRBV5-6 to TRBJ1-4, with a weak D call TRBD1 (5 bases). Germline V lookup: CDR1 SGHDT, CDR2 YYEEEE. V lost 0 bases, J lost 6 bases, and 9 bases lay in between. This CDR3 has 14 residues.